The source of this T cell receptor beta chain is a study of T cell repertoires in cytomegalovirus infection (dated by TCRdb to between 2018 and 2021). For context, the study as a whole: The HLA type of each donor mattered for the analysis, because public TCR beta signatures pointed to carriage of CMV infection along with the matching HLA type. Overall study results and their limits: In both this cohort and an independent cohort of under 450 donors, the cumulative frequency of public TCR beta family members distinguished carriers of CMV infection plus the relevant HLA type. The ex vivo response was dominated by HLA-C-restricted CMV-specific TCR beta clonotypes, which also provided the single most frequent clonotype in two of eight donors.

From the cysteine through the phenylalanine, the CDR3 covers 14 amino acids. The entry retains the CDR3 DNA only, 42 bases that are in frame from base 1. V gives up 6 bases and J gives up 3 bases, and the segment between their germline ends measures 14 bases. Turning to this clonotype: No antigen is known for it. No much larger clone is present one base from it, and per-base qualities are unavailable.

These reads were obtained on an Illumina HiSeq 1500. TCRdb reran the public reads through fastp at Q25 and MiXCR, keeping productive beta chains. Each CDR3 protein gets just one entry, which takes the most common genes and DNA from the rows behind it. The sample records roughly 130,000 distinct CDR3 sequences, roughly 9% of which are singletons. 10% of the sample is held by the ten biggest clonotypes. Specimen: PBMCs. This sequence was found in a human donor in good health (CMV status not recorded). Some clones in this sample may be carry-over from other donors' samples. The receptor chain draws on TRBV12-3 or TRBV12-4 and TRBJ1-1; TRBD1 is possibly the D segment (6 matching bases). At the DNA level, the sequence is TGTGCCAGCAGGATCACAGGGAAGGACACTGAAGCTTTCTTT. Translated, it gives CASRITGKDTEAFF.